A single sample gave rise to the 17 T cell receptor beta chains below, sequenced in a study of T cell responses to AZD1222 COVID-19 vaccine. Sequencing was performed with immunoSEQ multiplex PCR; in TCRdb, only in-frame clones are kept and a portion is missing. The table has tens of thousands of clones, approximately 86% seen once. The sample here was peripheral blood, taken on day 0 of AZD1222 vaccination. The receptors stem from an adult in good health.

The rearrangement links TRBV7-6 to TRBJ1-4; TRBD1 matches 7 bases. CDR3 size: 15 residues. With V trimmed by 4 bases and J by 5 bases, 7 bases remained unmatched. Germline V gene lookup returns CDR1 SGHVS and CDR2 FNYEAQ. CDR3 region: CASSSLRDSNEKLFF. The CDR3 DNA follows: TGTGCCAGCAGCTCCCTCCGGGACAGCAATGAAAAACTGTTTTTT.

The rearrangement joins TRBV7-9 to TRBJ2-7; TRBD1 agrees at 8 bases. Germline V CDR1 and CDR2: SEHNR, FQNEAQ (reference sequence). V lost 1 base, J lost 3 bases, and 5 bases stayed unmatched. The CDR3 loop spans 15 amino acids. CDR3 nucleotide sequence: TGTGCCAGCAGCTTAGGGCAGGGGGCTATCTACGAGCAGTACTTC. It is translated as CASSLGQGAIYEQYF.

This sequence joins TRBV5-6 and TRBJ2-7; 9 bases agree with TRBD1. V lost 4 bases to trimming and J lost 5 bases; unmatched junction nucleotides: 10. Germline V gene lookup returns CDR1 SGHDT and CDR2 YYEEEE. The CDR3 totals 15 residues. CDR3 sequence: CASSALGTGSHEQYF. The CDR3 DNA follows: TGTGCCAGCAGCGCCTTAGGGACAGGGTCTCACGAGCAGTACTTC.

The CDR3 coding sequence is TGCAGCGCCGTGGGGGACGAGCAGTACTTC. Its translation: CSAVGDEQYF. This sequence joins TRBV29-1 and TRBJ2-7, with D possibly called TRBD1 or TRBD2 (5 bases each). The germline V and J ends were trimmed by 7 bases and 5 bases, with 9 bases remaining between them. The CDR3 covers 10 residues. CDR1 is SQVTM, CDR2 ANQGSEA, per germline.

This chain uses TRBV7-9 with TRBJ2-2; 9 bases line up with TRBD2. V was clipped by 2 bases and J by 6 bases; unmatched bases: 7. The CDR3 runs 16 residues. Germline V gene data show CDR1 as SEHNR and CDR2 as FQNEAQ (reference sequence). CDR3 residues: CASSLLAGEGPGELFF. CDR3 sequence (DNA): TGTGCCAGCAGCTTATTAGCGGGAGAAGGCCCCGGGGAGCTGTTTTTT.

This rearrangement joins TRBV5-1 to TRBJ2-7; either TRBD1 or TRBD2 may fit D (5 bases each). The CDR3 runs to 14 residues. Germline assignment: CDR1 SGHRS and CDR2 YFSETQ. V lost 4 bases and J lost 5, with 16 bases in between. CDR3 loop: CASSPRDPVDEQYF. The CDR3 bases are TGCGCCAGCAGCCCCCGGGACCCTGTCGACGAGCAGTACTTC.

This clone was found once. This sequence joins TRBV15 and TRBJ1-2; no reliable D call. Deletions cut 0 bases from V and 2 bases from J, with 16 bases between. The CDR3 is 17 amino acids. Germline V gives CDR1 LNHNV, CDR2 YYDKDF (reference sequence). The DNA of the CDR3 is TGTGCCACCAGCAGAGATATAAGGGCCAATGGGAACTATGGCTACACCTTC. Amino acid sequence: CATSRDIRANGNYGYTF.

In nucleotides, the CDR3 is TGTGCCAGCTCGGTGTCGTACGAGCAGTACTTC. Encoded protein: CASSVSYEQYF. The V call is TRBV12-3 or TRBV12-4, the J call TRBJ2-7; D gene unclear. V was shortened by 8 bases and J by 4 bases, with 9 bases between the two germline ends. This CDR3 is built from 11 residues.

This chain joins TRBV5-4 and TRBJ1-4; 7 positions agree with TRBD1. The germline gives CDR1 SGHNT, CDR2 YYREEE (reference sequence). V was pared by 1 base and J by 6 bases, with 0 bases of the junction left unmatched. The CDR3 runs to 13 residues. In DNA, the CDR3 is TGTGCCAGCAGCTTGACAGGGGATGAAAAACTGTTTTTT. Encoded protein: CASSLTGDEKLFF.

The gene calls are TRBV10-3 and TRBJ2-3, with TRBD2 identical over 9 bases. CDR3 length: 16 residues. The junction had 14 bases not matched to a gene; V was cut back by 11 bases and J by 2 bases. CDR1 is ENHRY and CDR2 is SYGVKD in the germline V gene. The CDR3 DNA follows: TGTGCCTCCAGGGCTAGCGGGACCCTCAACACAGATACGCAGTATTTT. This translates into CASRASGTLNTDTQYF.

The chain joins TRBV5-1 to TRBJ2-3, with 13 nucleotides matching TRBD2. Unmatched junction bases numbered 4, after V lost 7 bases and J lost 5 bases. Germline CDR1 is SGHRS and CDR2 is YFSETQ. The CDR3 has 14 residues. In DNA form, the CDR3 reads TGCGCCAGCCGGACTAGCGGGGGTGAAGATACGCAGTATTTT. Protein product: CASRTSGGEDTQYF.

The genes are TRBV19 and TRBJ2-1; D is uncertain. Trimming took 4 bases from V and 7 from J, leaving 20 bases between them. The CDR3 is 16 residues long. Germline loops: CDR1 LNHDA, CDR2 SQIVND (reference sequence). The CDR3, as DNA: TGTGCCAGTAGTACCGGAGACCGTCAAGTATGGAATGAGCAGTTCTTC. It specifies CASSTGDRQVWNEQFF.

The V call is TRBV19, the J call TRBJ1-1, with 8 bases matching TRBD1. The CDR3 runs 14 residues. Germline CDR1 is LNHDA and CDR2 is SQIVND (reference sequence). The ends lost 6 bases at V and 7 bases at J; junction bases unmatched: 10. The CDR3 loop is CASSQQGVYGEAFF. CDR3 sequence (DNA): TGTGCCAGTAGCCAACAGGGGGTATACGGTGAAGCTTTCTTT. The entire variable domain, with the rest obtained from reference TRBV19 and TRBJ1-1, is as follows: DGGITQSPKYLFRKEGQNVTLSCEQNLNHDAMYWYRQDPGQGLRLIYYSQIVNDFQKGDIAEGYSVSREKKESFPLTVTSAQKNPTAFYLCASSQQGVYGEAFFGQGTRLTVV.

V and J are TRBV18 and TRBJ2-1; 8 bases agree with TRBD2. The germline CDR1 and CDR2 sequences are KGHSH and LQKENI. The CDR3 extends over 17 amino acids. V lost 0 bases and J lost 1; bases outside the gene matches: 5. CDR3 nucleotide sequence: TGTGCCAGCTCACCACCTTCAACTAGCGGTTCCTACAATGAGCAGTTCTTC. This codes for CASSPPSTSGSYNEQFF.

The chain links TRBV7-6 to TRBJ2-1; D not certain. The CDR3 has 13 amino acids. Trimming shortened V by 1 base and J by 8 bases, and 9 bases separated the two germline ends. Germline assignment: CDR1 SGHVS and CDR2 FNYEAQ. CDR3 sequence: CASSLERVYEQFF. The CDR3 DNA reads as TGTGCCAGCAGCTTAGAACGTGTGTATGAGCAGTTCTTC.

Written as DNA, the CDR3 is TGCGCCAGCAGCCCACGGGACACAATGAACACCGGGGAGCTGTTTTTT. It is translated as CASSPRDTMNTGELFF. J is TRBJ2-2 and V is TRBV4-1; tentative D call: TRBD1 (6 bases). The CDR3 runs 16 residues. Germline V CDR1 and CDR2: MGHRA, YSYEKL. V lost 4 bases, J lost 1 base, and 13 bases lay in between.

This clone has only one observation. The CDR3 is CASSTPTASGNTIYF. In DNA, the CDR3 is TGTGCCAGTAGTACCCCGACAGCCTCTGGAAACACCATATATTTT. V gene TRBV19 combines with J gene TRBJ1-3; D possibly corresponds to TRBD1 (5 bases). The CDR3 is 15 amino acids. V was shortened by 4 bases and J by 0 bases, with 10 bases between the two germline ends. Germline V gene lookup returns CDR1 LNHDA and CDR2 SQIVND (reference sequence).